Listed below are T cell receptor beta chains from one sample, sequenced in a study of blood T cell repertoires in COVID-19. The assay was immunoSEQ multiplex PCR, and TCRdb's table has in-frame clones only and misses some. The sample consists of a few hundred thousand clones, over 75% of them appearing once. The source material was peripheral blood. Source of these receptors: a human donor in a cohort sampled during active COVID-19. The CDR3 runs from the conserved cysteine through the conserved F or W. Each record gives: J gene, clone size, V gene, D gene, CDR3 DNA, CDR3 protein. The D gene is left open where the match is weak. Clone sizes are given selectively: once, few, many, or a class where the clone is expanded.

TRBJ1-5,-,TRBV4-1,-,TGCGCCAGCAGCCAAGCACAGACCAATCAGCCCCAGCATTTT,CASSQAQTNQPQHF
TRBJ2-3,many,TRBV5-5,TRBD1,TGTGCCAGCAGCTCCGGGACAGGGGGTCCAGATACGCAGTATTTT,CASSSGTGGPDTQYF
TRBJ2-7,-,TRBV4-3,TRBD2,TGCGCCAGCAGCCAAGTTTTGGGAGGGATCAAGAACGAGCAGTACTTC,CASSQVLGGIKNEQYF
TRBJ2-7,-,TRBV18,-,TGTGCCAGCTCACGCCTAACTAATTCCTACGAGCAGTACTTC,CASSRLTNSYEQYF
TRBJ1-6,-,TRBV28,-,TGTGCCAGCAGTTTTCAGGGGTGGTCCTATAATTCACCCCTCCACTTT,CASSFQGWSYNSPLHF
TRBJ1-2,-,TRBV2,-,TGTGCCAGCAGTGGGGAGGGTAACTATGGCTACACCTTC,CASSGEGNYGYTF
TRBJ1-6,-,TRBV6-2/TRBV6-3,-,TGTGCCAGCAGTTTTCGGGATAATTCACCCCTCCACTTT,CASSFRDNSPLHF
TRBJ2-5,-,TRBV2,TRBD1,TGTGCCAGCAGTCCGGACAGGGTGAGAGGGGAGACCCAGTACTTC,CASSPDRVRGETQYF
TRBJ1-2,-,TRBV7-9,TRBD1,TGTGCCAGCAGCTTGCCGGACAGGGGCATTGGCTACACCTTC,CASSLPDRGIGYTF
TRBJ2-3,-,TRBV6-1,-,TGTGCCAGCAGTGAAGGACTGAGCCGTAGGGATACGCAGTATTTT,CASSEGLSRRDTQYF
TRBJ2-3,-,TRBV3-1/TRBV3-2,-,TGTGCCAGCAGCCCACGGGGGACAGATACGCAGTATTTT,CASSPRGTDTQYF
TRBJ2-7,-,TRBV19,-,TGTGCCAGTAGTGCCTCCAGGGTAGCCGACGAGCAGTACTTC,CASSASRVADEQYF
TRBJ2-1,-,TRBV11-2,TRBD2,TGTGCCAGCAGCTCCCGACTAGCGGGAGTCAATGAGCAGTTCTTC,CASSSRLAGVNEQFF
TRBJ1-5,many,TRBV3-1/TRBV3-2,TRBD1,TGTGCCAGCAGCTCCACAGGGAAGGGGGCAAATCAGCCCCAGCATTTT,CASSSTGKGANQPQHF
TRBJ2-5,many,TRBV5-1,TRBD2,TGCGCCAGCAGCTTGGAGGCTAGCGGGGTCCAAGAGACCCAGTACTTC,CASSLEASGVQETQYF
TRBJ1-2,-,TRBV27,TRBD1,TGTGCCAGCAGTGCACAGGGGGACTATGGCTACACCTTC,CASSAQGDYGYTF
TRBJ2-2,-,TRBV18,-,TGTGCCAGCTCGCCGGGGAGCGCCGGGGAGCTGTTTTTT,CASSPGSAGELFF
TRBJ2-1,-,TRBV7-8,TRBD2,TGTGCCAGCAGCACCGTTCTAGCGGACTCCTACAATGAGCAGTTCTTC,CASSTVLADSYNEQFF
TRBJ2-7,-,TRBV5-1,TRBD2,TGCGCCAGCAGCTTACTAGCGGGAGGCCAGTCCTACGAGCAGTACTTC,CASSLLAGGQSYEQYF
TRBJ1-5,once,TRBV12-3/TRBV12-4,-,TGTGCCAGCAGTAAGAGGGATCCTCAGCCCCAGCATTTT,CASSKRDPQPQHF
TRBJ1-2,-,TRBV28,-,TGTGCCAGCAGTTCACGGGGGGAAAGGGGCTACACCTTC,CASSSRGERGYTF
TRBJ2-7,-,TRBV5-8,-,TGTGCCAGCAGCTTGACAAATTCCTACGAGCAGTACTTC,CASSLTNSYEQYF
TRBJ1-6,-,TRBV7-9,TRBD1,TGTGCCAGCAGCTCTGGACAGGCTTATAATTCACCCCTCCACTTT,CASSSGQAYNSPLHF
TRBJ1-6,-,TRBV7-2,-,TGTGCCAGCAGCCCCGACACGCCTAATTCACCCCTCCACTTT,CASSPDTPNSPLHF
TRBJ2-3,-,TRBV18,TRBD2,TGTGCCAGCTCACTCGGGACTAGCGGGACTACAGATACGCAGTATTTT,CASSLGTSGTTDTQYF
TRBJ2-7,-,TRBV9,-,TGTGCCAGCAGCGCCGGGCCACAGGGTCACGAGCAGTACTTC,CASSAGPQGHEQYF
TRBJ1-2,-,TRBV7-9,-,TGTGCCAGCAGCCATCAGACAGATTACTATGGCTACACCTTC,CASSHQTDYYGYTF
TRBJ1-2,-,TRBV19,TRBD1,TGTGCCAGTAGTACCCAACAGGGGGCTAGCGGCTACACCTTC,CASSTQQGASGYTF
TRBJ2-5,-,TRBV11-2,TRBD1,TGTGCCAGCAGCCAGACAGGGATTGGGACCCAGTACTTC,CASSQTGIGTQYF
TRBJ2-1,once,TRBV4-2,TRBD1,TGTGCCAGCAGCCAACTACAGGGGACCACGGCGGAGTTCTTC,CASSQLQGTTAEFF
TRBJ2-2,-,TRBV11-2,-,TGTGCCAGCAGCTTAGTTGACTTGAACACCGGGGAGCTGTTTTTT,CASSLVDLNTGELFF
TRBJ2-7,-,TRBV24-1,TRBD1,TGTGCCACCAGCCCCTGGGGGACAGGGAGTGAAGAGCAGTACTTC,CATSPWGTGSEEQYF
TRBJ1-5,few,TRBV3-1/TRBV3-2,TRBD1,TGTGCCAGCAGCCCCGGGACAGGGAATCAGCCCCAGCATTTT,CASSPGTGNQPQHF
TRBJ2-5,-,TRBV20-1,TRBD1,TGCAGTGCTAGTGAATCCGGTACAGGGGCCCAGTACTTC,CSASESGTGAQYF
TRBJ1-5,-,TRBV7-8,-,TGTGCCAGCAGCTTATCAGCGTCGATTCAGCCCCAGCATTTT,CASSLSASIQPQHF
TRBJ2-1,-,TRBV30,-,TGTGCCTGGAGTTTATACAATGAGCAGTTCTTC,CAWSLYNEQFF
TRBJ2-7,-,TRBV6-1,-,TGTGCCAGCAGTGAGAGAGGGCCCGACGAGCAGTACTTC,CASSERGPDEQYF
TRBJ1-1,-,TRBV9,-,TGTGCCAGCAGCCTGAGGGGGGGTATGAACACTGAAGCTTTCTTT,CASSLRGGMNTEAFF
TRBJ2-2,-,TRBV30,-,TGTGCCTGGAATCGAGATCTAGGCACCGGGGAGCTGTTTTTT,CAWNRDLGTGELFF
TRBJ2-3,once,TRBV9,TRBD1,TGTGCCAGCAGCGTAGGGACAGGGGGCCCAGATACGCAGTATTTT,CASSVGTGGPDTQYF
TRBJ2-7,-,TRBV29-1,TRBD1,TGCAGCGGCCTAGGACAGGCCAGCTCCTACGAGCAGTACTTC,CSGLGQASSYEQYF